This TCR beta chain was retrieved from a study of T cell responses to AZD1222 COVID-19 vaccine. Some clones are missing from TCRdb's copy, which holds only in-frame ones; the method was immunoSEQ multiplex PCR. The sample holds 100,000 or so clones, 85% to 90% seen once. J was trimmed by 3 bases and V by 11 bases; bases with no gene match: 6. CDR3 length: 12 residues. Germline CDR1 and CDR2: ENHRY and SYGVKD. This receptor was identified in an adult who received the AZD1222 COVID-19 vaccine. The V call is TRBV10-3, the J call TRBJ2-7, with 8 bases fitting TRBD1. This specimen was peripheral blood, taken 28 days after the second AZD1222 dose. DNA for the CDR3: TGTGCCTCCACCGGGACAGGCTACGAGCAGTACTTC. It translates to CASTGTGYEQYF.